What follows are 8 T cell receptor beta chains derived from one specimen sequenced in a study of CD4 T cell repertoires in COVID-19. The memory T cells were sequenced right after ex vivo isolation, without culture. Method: immunoSEQ multiplex PCR; TCRdb's copy keeps in-frame clones and lacks some. The sample carries around 7,800 clones, around 84% recorded once. This specimen consisted of effector memory CD4+ T cells from blood, obtained before the COVID-19 pandemic. These receptor sequences come from a human donor who had COVID-19.

This clone was detected only a few times. CDR3 sequence reads: CASSLDSMNTEAFF. The CDR3 region has the DNA TGTGCCAGCAGCTTAGATTCTATGAACACTGAAGCTTTCTTT. This chain links TRBV11-3 with TRBJ1-1, with D unresolved. Germline V gene data show CDR1 as SGHNT and CDR2 as YENEEA. V was cut by 0 bases and J by 0 bases, with 5 bases left in between. This CDR3 is built from 14 residues.

This clone was recorded once. The chain uses TRBV10-3 and TRBJ2-3, with unresolved D. The CDR3 covers 11 residues. Deletions cut 3 bases from V and 6 bases from J, with 4 bases between. In germline, CDR1 is ENHRY, CDR2 SYGVKD. The CDR3 loop reads CAISDPDTQYF. For the CDR3, the DNA is TGTGCCATCAGTGACCCGGATACGCAGTATTTT.

The rearrangement joins TRBV2 to TRBJ2-2, with 11 bases lining up with TRBD2. Germline V gene lookup returns CDR1 SNHLY and CDR2 FYNNEI. With 8 bases clipped from V and 7 bases from J, the junction kept 12 bases outside the gene matches. This CDR3 has 16 amino acids. The CDR3 DNA follows: TGTGCCAGCGAGTTTGAGACTAGCGGGAACGGCGGGGAGCTGTTTTTT. Translation: CASEFETSGNGGELFF. The full variable domain, its missing parts supplied by reference TRBV2 and TRBJ2-2, is EPEVTQTPSHQVTQMGQEVILRCVPISNHLYFYWYRQILGQKVEFLVSFYNNEISEKSEIFDDQFSVERPDGSNFTLKIRSTKLEDSAMYFCASEFETSGNGGELFFGEGSRLTVL.

The V call is TRBV7-9, the J call TRBJ2-1, with D maybe TRBD1 (5 bases). V lost 2 bases and J 9 bases, leaving 26 bases between the germline ends. The CDR3 length is 18 residues. Germline V gene data show CDR1 as SEHNR and CDR2 as FQNEAQ (reference sequence). The CDR3 reads CASSLTPQGAPPRTEQFF. In DNA form, the CDR3 reads TGTGCCAGCAGCTTAACGCCCCAAGGGGCGCCCCCGCGCACTGAGCAGTTCTTC.

This clone appeared once. The chain joins TRBV11-1 to TRBJ2-1; 13 bases align to TRBD2. The CDR3 loop spans 16 amino acids. V was pared by 0 bases and J by 9 bases, with 5 bases of the junction left unmatched. CDR1 and CDR2 (germline): SGHAT, FQDESV (reference sequence). This CDR3 reads CASSLASGLAGFEQFF. The CDR3 DNA sequence: TGTGCCAGCAGCTTAGCCTCGGGACTAGCGGGATTTGAGCAGTTCTTC.

The chain is built from TRBV5-1 and TRBJ2-3, with 11 bases fitting TRBD2. Germline V CDR1 and CDR2: SGHRS, YFSETQ. The V segment lost 4 bases and the J segment 4 bases; nucleotides outside the gene matches: 8. CDR3 size: 16 residues. The CDR3 DNA reads as TGCGCCAGCAGCCCAGTAGCGGGGGGGCCCGCAGATACGCAGTATTTT. Protein sequence: CASSPVAGGPADTQYF.

Concerning this clone itself: This CDR3 is also generated by other DNA sequences in the sample. The chain recombines TRBV11-2 with TRBJ1-6; 8 bases are a match to TRBD1. The CDR3 has 18 amino acids. Per the germline V gene, CDR1 is SGHAT and CDR2 is FQNNGV. V trimming: 5 bases; J trimming: 7 bases; junction bases outside the gene matches: 16. The CDR3, as DNA: TGTGCCAGCAGCATGGGTCCCGGGACAGGAAAAGCCAATTCACCCCTCCACTTT. Translation: CASSMGPGTGKANSPLHF.

The chain is built from TRBV28 and TRBJ1-3, with D hard to call. V was pared by 6 bases and J by 6 bases, with 6 bases between. This CDR3 is 11 amino acids long. The germline V gene encodes CDR1 MDHEN and CDR2 SYDVKM. CDR3 amino acids: CASSVLNTIYF. CDR3 bases: TGTGCCAGCAGCGTATTAAACACCATATATTTT.